These 8 T cell receptor beta chains originate from one sample sequenced in a study of Ad26.COV2.S vaccination and SARS-CoV-2 variants. Sample treatment: about 20 received Ad26.COV2.S at low or high dose, single or two shots; 5 received placebo; per-sample allocation not given. The samples date from day 63 after the first vaccine or placebo injection. The protocol was immunoSEQ multiplex PCR, while the TCRdb copy is restricted to in-frame clones and leaves out a portion. The table shows 500,000 or so clones, with 70% to 90% occurring only once. Sequences were derived from peripheral blood, sampled in a trial of Ad26.COV2.S vaccine versus placebo. The source of these receptors is a person between 18 and 65 years old who received the Ad26.COV2.S COVID-19 vaccine or a placebo.

V and J are TRBV5-1 and TRBJ2-2; 9 bases are shared with TRBD2. The CDR3 runs to 16 residues. Germline lookup yields CDR1 SGHRS and CDR2 YFSETQ. V lost 4 bases to trimming and J lost 4 bases; unmatched junction nucleotides: 8. CDR3 sequence reads: CASSRVLAGSTGELFF. The CDR3 DNA sequence: TGCGCCAGCAGCAGGGTCCTAGCGGGATCCACCGGGGAGCTGTTTTTT.

A remark on this clone: This CDR3 is also generated by other DNA sequences in the sample. The V and J genes are TRBV28 and TRBJ2-3; D unresolved. The CDR3 is 12 residues long. CDR1 MDHEN and CDR2 SYDVKM come from the germline V gene. With 6 bases removed from V and 0 bases from J, the gap between germline ends came to 4 bases. This CDR3 reads CASRASTDTQYF. The CDR3 nucleotides read TGTGCCAGCAGGGCCAGCACAGATACGCAGTATTTT.

In its sample, this clone was seen once. The rearrangement links TRBV28 to TRBJ2-5, with D perhaps matching TRBD1 (9 bases). Germline CDR1 reads MDHEN; CDR2 reads SYDVKM. CDR3 length: 15 residues. Trimming shortened V by 6 bases and J by 7 bases, and 21 bases separated the two germline ends. The CDR3 DNA is TGTGCCAGCAGCCGATACAGGGGGCTAGCGGGGACCCAGTACTTC. This sequence encodes CASSRYRGLAGTQYF.

This chain links TRBV28 with TRBJ2-2, with D possibly TRBD1 on 6 matching bases. CDR1 is MDHEN and CDR2 is SYDVKM in the germline V gene. The V gene lost 5 bases and the J gene lost 0 bases, with 10 bases spanning the gap. This CDR3 region has 15 residues. The CDR3 DNA is TGTGCCAGCAGTAATCGACAGGCGAACACCGGGGAGCTGTTTTTT. This encodes CASSNRQANTGELFF.

As concerns this clone: A much larger clone lies a single base off, so this may be a read error. This sample includes further DNA sequences coding for the same CDR3. V gene TRBV12-3 or TRBV12-4 combines with J gene TRBJ1-2; D uncertain. The CDR3 spans 11 residues. V lost 2 bases and J 2 bases, leaving 0 bases between the germline ends. CDR3 loop: CASSLNYGYTF. The DNA for the CDR3 is TGTGCCAGCAGTTTAAACTATGGCTACACCTTC.

V is TRBV5-1 and J is TRBJ2-2, with a tentative D call TRBD2 (5 bases). This CDR3 is 14 amino acids long. The V gene's germline CDR1 is SGHRS and CDR2 YFSETQ. Trimming removed 6 bases at V and 5 bases at J, with 14 bases between. The CDR3 nucleotides are TGCGCCAGCAAAGGGTCCCGGGGTACCGGGGAGCTGTTTTTT. It encodes CASKGSRGTGELFF.

The chain combines TRBV5-1 with TRBJ2-1; 7 bases align to TRBD1. Trimming cost V 2 bases and J 0 bases; bases outside gene matches: 5. Germline V gives CDR1 SGHRS, CDR2 YFSETQ. CDR3 length equals 16 residues. CDR3 in DNA: TGCGCCAGCAGCTTACAGGGGTATCCCTCCTACAATGAGCAGTTCTTC. It yields the protein CASSLQGYPSYNEQFF.

This clone has just one count. CDR3 nucleotides: TGTGCCAGCAGCGGACTAGCGTGGTCTTACAATGAGCAGTTCTTC. This encodes CASSGLAWSYNEQFF. The chain couples TRBV9 to TRBJ2-1, with TRBD2 identical over 8 bases. Per the germline V gene, CDR1 is SGDLS and CDR2 is YYNGEE. Trimming took 3 bases from V and 4 from J; bases not matched to a gene: 6. The CDR3 is 15 residues long.